One and the same sample provided the 18 T cell receptor beta chains below, sequenced in a study of CD8+ T cells in alopecia areata. Extracted RNA was reverse transcribed, and the resulting cDNA served as sequencing template. Data came from immunoSEQ multiplex PCR; TCRdb stores just in-frame clones and leaves some out. The table shows approximately 63,000 clones, with approximately 60% occurring only once. Here the sequenced sample was CD8+ T cells sorted from blood, taken at week 0. The receptor set was obtained from a human donor with alopecia areata.

The table lists this clone with a few counts. The chain joins TRBV29-1 to TRBJ2-2; the D is unclear. CDR1 is SQVTM and CDR2 is ANQGSEA in the germline V gene. Trimming shortened V by 7 bases and J by 4 bases, and 7 bases separated the two germline ends. The CDR3 sequence is 11 residues long. The CDR3 loop is CSATLTGELFF. CDR3 nucleotide sequence: TGCAGCGCTACACTCACCGGGGAGCTGTTTTTT.

The chain has TRBV5-4 and TRBJ1-3; possible D gene TRBD1, 6 bases. CDR1 SGHNT and CDR2 YYREEE come from the germline V gene (reference sequence). The CDR3 has 14 amino acids. Trimming cost V 2 bases and J 5 bases, with 11 bases left between them. CDR3 sequence reads: CASSFRGQRNTIYF. CDR3 coding DNA: TGTGCCAGCAGCTTTCGAGGACAGCGAAACACCATATATTTT.

The V call is TRBV19, the J call TRBJ1-5; D gene unclear. This CDR3 is built from 15 residues. Trimming removed 0 bases from V and 5 bases from J, with 11 bases in between. CDR1 and CDR2 (germline): LNHDA, SQIVND (reference sequence). DNA of the CDR3: TGTGCCAGTAGTATAGAGTCGGCAGCTTATCAGCCCCAGCATTTT. It codes for CASSIESAAYQPQHF.

This clone occurred a few times. This chain connects TRBV4-2 to TRBJ1-4; tentative D call: TRBD1 (5 bases). Per germline, CDR1 LGHNA and CDR2 YNFKEQ. The CDR3 loop spans 16 amino acids. Trimming pared 0 bases from V and 8 bases from J, leaving 16 bases between. CDR3 residues: CASSQEDQGLGEKLFF. CDR3 DNA sequence: TGTGCCAGCAGCCAAGAGGACCAGGGCTTAGGGGAAAAACTGTTTTTT.

This clone was picked up many times. The chain is built from TRBV19 and TRBJ1-2, with no clear D. Germline V CDR1 and CDR2: LNHDA, SQIVND (reference sequence). V lost 2 bases to trimming and J lost 3 bases, with 13 bases between them. There are 15 residues in the CDR3. This CDR3 reads CASSISAADYYGYTF. CDR3 bases: TGTGCCAGTAGTATATCCGCAGCCGATTACTATGGCTACACCTTC.

Concerning this clone itself: Different DNA sequences within this sample yield the same CDR3. The chain links TRBV30 to TRBJ1-1; 7 bases line up with TRBD1. The CDR3 spans 17 residues. V lost 0 bases and J lost 0; bases outside the gene matches: 10. In germline, CDR1 is GTSNPN, CDR2 SVGIG (reference sequence). The CDR3 spells CAWSVGTGDGMNTEAFF. Here the CDR3 DNA reads TGTGCCTGGAGTGTAGGTACAGGGGATGGGATGAACACTGAAGCTTTCTTT.

The rearrangement joins TRBV30 to TRBJ2-7; possibly TRBD1 for D (6 bases). Trimming removed 4 bases from V and 5 bases from J, with 9 bases in between. The CDR3 loop spans 11 amino acids. CDR1 GTSNPN and CDR2 SVGIG come from the germline V gene (reference sequence). The CDR3 sequence: CAWTQGDEQYF. DNA for the CDR3: TGTGCCTGGACACAGGGAGACGAGCAGTACTTC.

This chain joins TRBV6-1 and TRBJ2-5; D not certain. V dropped 4 bases and J dropped 1 base, with 13 bases sitting between them. The CDR3 is made up of 15 amino acids. Germline assignment: CDR1 MNHNS and CDR2 SASEGT. The CDR3 DNA reads TGTGCCAGCAGTGGGCTGTTAGCCCCCCAAGAGACCCAGTACTTC. Its translation: CASSGLLAPQETQYF.

CDR3 DNA sequence: TGCGCCAGCAGCCAACAGGGTAGCGAGACCCAGTACTTC. Its protein is CASSQQGSETQYF. The chain couples TRBV4-1 to TRBJ2-5, with a weak D call TRBD1 (5 bases). V was cut by 2 bases and J by 5 bases, with 9 bases left in between. The CDR3 spans 13 residues. The V gene's germline CDR1 is MGHRA and CDR2 YSYEKL.

This chain uses TRBV19 with TRBJ2-5; the D gene is possibly TRBD2 (5 bases). V was cut by 4 bases and J by 1 base, with 13 bases left in between. Germline V gene lookup returns CDR1 LNHDA and CDR2 SQIVND (reference sequence). The CDR3 consists of 15 residues. The CDR3 DNA reads as TGTGCCAGTAGTACAGACTACCTGAGCCAAGAGACCCAGTACTTC. Encoded protein: CASSTDYLSQETQYF.

This clone has just a few counts. V is TRBV7-6 and J is TRBJ2-1; D could derive from TRBD1 or TRBD2 (5 bases each). CDR1 is SGHVS and CDR2 is FNYEAQ in the germline V gene. This CDR3 is built from 15 residues. V dropped 5 bases and J dropped 8 bases, with 19 bases sitting between them. CDR3 residues: CASSGTFHKGDEQFF. The CDR3 DNA follows: TGTGCCAGCAGCGGGACCTTCCACAAGGGCGATGAGCAGTTCTTC.

In its sample, this clone was seen a few times. This chain uses TRBV27 with TRBJ2-7, with 8 positions matching TRBD2. The germline V gene encodes CDR1 MNHEY and CDR2 SMNVEV (reference sequence). V lost 6 bases, J lost 0 bases, and 4 bases stayed unmatched. There are 14 residues in the CDR3. The CDR3 region has the DNA TGTGCCAGCAGGATAGCGGGAAGCTCCTACGAGCAGTACTTC. Translation gives CASRIAGSSYEQYF.

This chain uses TRBV29-1 with TRBJ2-5, with D tentatively TRBD1 (5 bases). Trimming removed 6 bases from V and 1 base from J, with 9 bases in between. The CDR3 covers 12 residues. Germline values: CDR1 SQVTM, CDR2 ANQGSEA. In DNA, the CDR3 is TGCAGCGTAGGGGAACCCCAAGAGACCCAGTACTTC. Translation: CSVGEPQETQYF.

CDR3 amino acids: CASTFAGSYNEQFF. The DNA for the CDR3 is TGTGCCAGCACCTTCGCGGGATCCTACAATGAGCAGTTCTTC. The V gene is TRBV2, the J gene TRBJ2-1, with D maybe TRBD2 (6 bases). The germline V gene encodes CDR1 SNHLY and CDR2 FYNNEI. This CDR3 spans 14 amino acids. Trimming took 7 bases from V and 1 from J, leaving 11 bases between them.

The CDR3: CASSVGFQETQYF. CDR3 coding DNA: TGTGCCAGCAGCGTAGGCTTCCAAGAGACCCAGTACTTC. The chain couples TRBV9 to TRBJ2-5; D unresolved. There are 13 residues in the CDR3. Germline lookup yields CDR1 SGDLS and CDR2 YYNGEE. The ends were cut back, 0 bases at V and 1 base at J, with 4 bases in the middle.

V and J are TRBV14 and TRBJ2-3, with D unclear. The length of the CDR3 is 13 residues. Germline CDR1 SGHDN, CDR2 FVKESK. V was pared by 3 bases and J by 6 bases, with 10 bases between. The CDR3 sequence is CASSQFSRDTQYF. CDR3 nucleotides: TGTGCCAGCAGCCAGTTTTCTAGGGATACGCAGTATTTT.

The J gene is TRBJ1-6, the V gene TRBV25-1; D may be TRBD1 (6 bases). The V gene's germline CDR1 is MGHDK and CDR2 SYGVNS. Trimming removed 6 bases at V and 10 bases at J, with 13 bases between. The CDR3 spans 13 residues. CDR3 protein: CASRDTGSSPLHF. CDR3 nucleotides: TGTGCCAGCAGAGACACAGGGTCCTCACCCCTCCACTTT.

Judged by abundance, this clone is medium-sized. The chain combines TRBV11-1 with TRBJ2-7; 10 bases agree with TRBD2. The V segment lost 5 bases and the J segment 4 bases; nucleotides outside the gene matches: 8. Germline CDR1 reads SGHAT; CDR2 reads FQDESV (reference sequence). This CDR3 comprises 15 residues. The CDR3 region is CASSEEREGYYEQYF. The CDR3 bases are TGTGCCAGCAGCGAAGAGCGGGAGGGTTATTACGAGCAGTACTTC.